The present entry profiles one T cell receptor beta chain with its context. Its target is unknown. These data belong to a study of PD-1 blockade in classical Hodgkin lymphoma. Background on the study: With a 2-week interval, patients received intravenous nivolumab at 3 mg/kg.

Study conclusions and caveats: Patients with a complete response exhibited baseline diversity comparable to newly diagnosed patients. Newly diagnosed patients were reported to exhibit reduced baseline TCR diversity relative to healthy donors. The origin of the repertoire differences remains undefined, with disease activity or prior therapy as possible causes.

The germline CDR1 and CDR2 sequences are MDHEN and SYDVKM. The V end lost 5 bases, the J end lost 0 bases, and 14 bases lay between the germline ends. This CDR3 has 16 residues. Patients all relapsed after autologous stem cell transplantation, and there was variation in brentuximab vedotin exposure. CD4+ T cells were purified from thawed PBMCs by negative selection. Clones were read by immunoSEQ multiplex PCR, and TCRdb kept only the in-frame ones, dropping some. The sample includes about 27,000 clones, 60% to 85% seen only once; the top ten take about 2.4%. The specimen comprised CD4+ T cells from blood, sampled at baseline. The source of this sequence is a human donor with classical Hodgkin lymphoma. The V gene is TRBV28, the J gene TRBJ1-5; D not resolved. CDR3 protein: CASSRTQWVSNQPQHF. DNA of the CDR3: TGTGCCAGCAGTCGTACCCAGTGGGTTAGCAATCAGCCCCAGCATTTT.